This is a list of T cell receptor beta chains from one sample in a study of blood T cell repertoires in COVID-19. Produced via immunoSEQ multiplex PCR; TCRdb's table is partial and in-frame only. This sample yields fewer than 180,000 clones, of which approximately 83% are seen a single time; less than 3.5% belongs to the top ten. Input material: peripheral blood. The receptors here all came from a man aged 70 or older with acute or convalescent COVID-19. The CDR3 runs from the conserved cysteine through the conserved F or W. Fields, in order: clone size, J gene, V gene, CDR3 length, D gene, CDR3 protein, CDR3 DNA. D genes are given only for firm matches. Clone size is shown for a subset of rows, as once, few, many or a class of expanded clone.

clone_size: NA
j_call: TRBJ2-3
v_call: TRBV18
cdr3_length: 15
d_call: NA
cdr3_aa: CASSPLSGEADTQYF
cdr3_nt: TGTGCCAGCTCACCACTCTCGGGGGAGGCGGATACGCAGTATTTT

clone_size: NA
j_call: TRBJ2-5
v_call: TRBV7-9
cdr3_length: 15
d_call: TRBD1
cdr3_aa: CASSLGQGIQETQYF
cdr3_nt: TGTGCCAGCAGCTTGGGACAGGGAATCCAAGAGACCCAGTACTTC

clone_size: NA
j_call: TRBJ2-1
v_call: TRBV27
cdr3_length: 16
d_call: TRBD2
cdr3_aa: CASSLGLAGRDNEQFF
cdr3_nt: TGTGCCAGCAGTTTAGGACTAGCGGGCAGGGACAATGAGCAGTTCTTC

clone_size: NA
j_call: TRBJ2-3
v_call: TRBV9
cdr3_length: 18
d_call: TRBD2
cdr3_aa: CASSVVAGGPGGTDTQYF
cdr3_nt: TGTGCCAGCAGCGTAGTTGCGGGAGGGCCGGGAGGCACAGATACGCAGTATTTT

clone_size: NA
j_call: TRBJ2-3
v_call: TRBV29-1
cdr3_length: 15
d_call: TRBD2
cdr3_aa: CSVATSGPSTDTQYF
cdr3_nt: TGCAGCGTCGCTACTAGCGGTCCTAGCACAGATACGCAGTATTTT

clone_size: NA
j_call: TRBJ2-1
v_call: TRBV6-6
cdr3_length: 14
d_call: TRBD1
cdr3_aa: CASSQDRVIDEQFF
cdr3_nt: TGTGCCAGCAGTCAGGACAGGGTGATCGATGAGCAGTTCTTC

clone_size: NA
j_call: TRBJ2-1
v_call: TRBV7-9
cdr3_length: 16
d_call: TRBD2
cdr3_aa: CASSLDSGGSLNEQFF
cdr3_nt: TGTGCCAGCAGCTTAGATTCTGGCGGGAGTTTGAATGAGCAGTTCTTC

clone_size: NA
j_call: TRBJ1-2
v_call: TRBV28
cdr3_length: 13
d_call: NA
cdr3_aa: CASSNNLNYGYTF
cdr3_nt: TGTGCCAGCAGTAACAACCTTAACTATGGCTACACCTTC

clone_size: NA
j_call: TRBJ2-5
v_call: TRBV27
cdr3_length: 13
d_call: TRBD1
cdr3_aa: CASRGQGQETQYF
cdr3_nt: TGTGCCAGCAGAGGACAGGGTCAAGAGACCCAGTACTTC

clone_size: NA
j_call: TRBJ2-7
v_call: TRBV19
cdr3_length: 15
d_call: TRBD1
cdr3_aa: CASSTSYRGGGEQYF
cdr3_nt: TGTGCCAGTAGTACCTCATACAGGGGCGGTGGCGAGCAGTACTTC

clone_size: once
j_call: TRBJ1-1
v_call: TRBV7-2
cdr3_length: 15
d_call: NA
cdr3_aa: CASSLSGGPNTEAFF
cdr3_nt: TGTGCCAGCAGCTTATCGGGGGGACCGAACACTGAAGCTTTCTTT

clone_size: NA
j_call: TRBJ2-5
v_call: TRBV28
cdr3_length: 12
d_call: NA
cdr3_aa: CATITGLETQYF
cdr3_nt: TGTGCCACCATAACAGGGTTGGAGACCCAGTACTTC

clone_size: NA
j_call: TRBJ1-5
v_call: TRBV28
cdr3_length: 16
d_call: NA
cdr3_aa: CASSPSLDYSNQPQHF
cdr3_nt: TGTGCCAGCAGTCCCTCTTTGGACTATAGCAATCAGCCCCAGCATTTT

clone_size: NA
j_call: TRBJ2-5
v_call: TRBV29-1
cdr3_length: 12
d_call: NA
cdr3_aa: CSVEEDTETQYF
cdr3_nt: TGCAGCGTTGAAGAAGACACAGAGACCCAGTACTTC

clone_size: NA
j_call: TRBJ2-1
v_call: TRBV4-3
cdr3_length: 14
d_call: NA
cdr3_aa: CASSQEGFEGEQFF
cdr3_nt: TGCGCCAGCAGCCAAGAAGGGTTCGAGGGTGAGCAGTTCTTC

clone_size: NA
j_call: TRBJ2-7
v_call: TRBV5-1
cdr3_length: 14
d_call: TRBD1
cdr3_aa: CASSLGDSAYEQYF
cdr3_nt: TGCGCCAGCAGCTTGGGGGACAGTGCCTACGAGCAGTACTTC

clone_size: NA
j_call: TRBJ1-2
v_call: TRBV2
cdr3_length: 15
d_call: TRBD1
cdr3_aa: CASRAGQSANYGYTF
cdr3_nt: TGTGCCAGCAGGGCGGGACAGTCGGCTAACTATGGCTACACCTTC

clone_size: few
j_call: TRBJ1-6
v_call: TRBV7-2
cdr3_length: 15
d_call: TRBD1
cdr3_aa: CASSYGDRERSPLHF
cdr3_nt: TGTGCCAGCAGCTACGGGGACAGGGAGAGGTCACCCCTCCACTTT

clone_size: NA
j_call: TRBJ1-2
v_call: TRBV3-1/TRBV3-2
cdr3_length: 14
d_call: NA
cdr3_aa: CASSQGGGGLGYTF
cdr3_nt: TGTGCCAGCAGCCAAGGGGGCGGGGGGCTTGGCTACACCTTC

clone_size: NA
j_call: TRBJ2-3
v_call: TRBV5-4
cdr3_length: 16
d_call: NA
cdr3_aa: CASSLGRGDRADTQYF
cdr3_nt: TGTGCCAGCAGCTTGGGGCGGGGAGACAGGGCAGATACGCAGTATTTT

clone_size: NA
j_call: TRBJ2-3
v_call: TRBV5-1
cdr3_length: 16
d_call: NA
cdr3_aa: CASSLAGPSGTDTQYF
cdr3_nt: TGCGCCAGCAGCTTGGCCGGGCCTAGCGGCACAGATACGCAGTATTTT

clone_size: many
j_call: TRBJ2-1
v_call: TRBV10-1
cdr3_length: 17
d_call: TRBD2
cdr3_aa: CASTPLSGRDSYNEQFF
cdr3_nt: TGCGCCAGCACCCCTCTTAGCGGGAGGGATTCCTACAATGAGCAGTTCTTC

clone_size: few
j_call: TRBJ2-2
v_call: TRBV6-1
cdr3_length: 14
d_call: TRBD2
cdr3_aa: CASSQAGGSGELFF
cdr3_nt: TGTGCCAGCAGTCAAGCGGGAGGGTCCGGGGAGCTGTTTTTT

clone_size: NA
j_call: TRBJ1-2
v_call: TRBV19
cdr3_length: 11
d_call: NA
cdr3_aa: CASSTFYGYTF
cdr3_nt: TGTGCCAGTAGTACGTTCTATGGCTACACCTTC

clone_size: NA
j_call: TRBJ2-7
v_call: TRBV27
cdr3_length: 13
d_call: NA
cdr3_aa: CASSLQAPYEQYF
cdr3_nt: TGTGCCAGCAGTTTACAGGCTCCCTACGAGCAGTACTTC

clone_size: NA
j_call: TRBJ1-1
v_call: TRBV7-2
cdr3_length: 14
d_call: NA
cdr3_aa: CASSLAGGNTEAFF
cdr3_nt: TGTGCCAGCAGCTTAGCAGGGGGGAACACTGAAGCTTTCTTT

clone_size: NA
j_call: TRBJ2-7
v_call: TRBV9
cdr3_length: 14
d_call: TRBD2
cdr3_aa: CASSVDVIGGEQYF
cdr3_nt: TGTGCCAGCAGCGTAGATGTCATCGGGGGGGAGCAGTACTTC

clone_size: NA
j_call: TRBJ2-1
v_call: TRBV7-2
cdr3_length: 15
d_call: NA
cdr3_aa: CASSPSRNSYNEQFF
cdr3_nt: TGTGCCAGCAGCCCTAGCAGAAACTCCTACAATGAGCAGTTCTTC

clone_size: NA
j_call: TRBJ2-6
v_call: TRBV19
cdr3_length: 18
d_call: TRBD1
cdr3_aa: CASSGLGQGNSGANVLTF
cdr3_nt: TGTGCCAGTAGTGGACTCGGACAGGGAAACTCTGGGGCCAACGTCCTGACTTTC

clone_size: few
j_call: TRBJ1-5
v_call: TRBV19
cdr3_length: 13
d_call: TRBD1
cdr3_aa: CASTPTGGQPQHF
cdr3_nt: TGTGCCAGTACGCCGACAGGGGGACAGCCCCAGCATTTT

clone_size: NA
j_call: TRBJ2-7
v_call: TRBV6-5
cdr3_length: 15
d_call: TRBD2
cdr3_aa: CASSPGLAGTGEQYF
cdr3_nt: TGTGCCAGCAGTCCCGGATTAGCGGGGACGGGGGAGCAGTACTTC

clone_size: NA
j_call: TRBJ2-3
v_call: TRBV7-9
cdr3_length: 14
d_call: TRBD2
cdr3_aa: CASRLREGLDTQYF
cdr3_nt: TGTGCCAGCAGGTTGCGGGAGGGCTTAGATACGCAGTATTTT

clone_size: NA
j_call: TRBJ2-2
v_call: TRBV18
cdr3_length: 16
d_call: TRBD2
cdr3_aa: CASSLRTSAGTGELFF
cdr3_nt: TGTGCCAGCTCACTCAGGACTAGCGCGGGCACCGGGGAGCTGTTTTTT

clone_size: NA
j_call: TRBJ1-1
v_call: TRBV24-1
cdr3_length: 13
d_call: NA
cdr3_aa: CATSDFRGTEAFF
cdr3_nt: TGTGCCACCAGTGATTTCAGGGGCACTGAAGCTTTCTTT

clone_size: NA
j_call: TRBJ2-7
v_call: TRBV7-4
cdr3_length: 15
d_call: TRBD1
cdr3_aa: CASSPTGQGVYEQYF
cdr3_nt: TGTGCCAGCAGCCCCACTGGACAGGGAGTCTACGAGCAGTACTTC

clone_size: NA
j_call: TRBJ2-7
v_call: TRBV12-3/TRBV12-4
cdr3_length: 12
d_call: NA
cdr3_aa: CASSFRGYEQYF
cdr3_nt: TGTGCCAGCAGCTTCAGGGGCTACGAGCAGTACTTC

clone_size: NA
j_call: TRBJ1-1
v_call: TRBV19
cdr3_length: 13
d_call: TRBD1
cdr3_aa: CASSGTVNTEAFF
cdr3_nt: TGTGCCAGTAGTGGGACAGTGAACACTGAAGCTTTCTTT

clone_size: NA
j_call: TRBJ2-1
v_call: TRBV13
cdr3_length: 13
d_call: NA
cdr3_aa: CASSAVYNNEQFF
cdr3_nt: TGTGCCAGCAGCGCCGTCTATAACAATGAGCAGTTCTTC

clone_size: NA
j_call: TRBJ2-1
v_call: TRBV6-5
cdr3_length: 14
d_call: TRBD2
cdr3_aa: CATRDAGGLNEQFF
cdr3_nt: TGTGCCACCAGGGACGCGGGAGGTTTGAATGAGCAGTTCTTC

clone_size: NA
j_call: TRBJ2-1
v_call: TRBV2
cdr3_length: 14
d_call: TRBD1
cdr3_aa: CASRLDRAYNEQFF
cdr3_nt: TGTGCCAGCAGATTGGACAGGGCGTACAATGAGCAGTTCTTC

clone_size: NA
j_call: TRBJ2-7
v_call: TRBV6-5
cdr3_length: 12
d_call: NA
cdr3_aa: CASSPQGSEQYF
cdr3_nt: TGTGCCAGCAGTCCCCAGGGGAGCGAGCAGTACTTC

clone_size: once
j_call: TRBJ2-5
v_call: TRBV18
cdr3_length: 14
d_call: TRBD1
cdr3_aa: CASSLDRGQETQYF
cdr3_nt: TGTGCCAGCTCCCTGGACAGGGGCCAAGAGACCCAGTACTTC

clone_size: NA
j_call: TRBJ1-1
v_call: TRBV4-3
cdr3_length: 14
d_call: NA
cdr3_aa: CASSQDLGNTEAFF
cdr3_nt: TGCGCCAGCAGCCAAGATCTCGGGAACACTGAAGCTTTCTTT

clone_size: NA
j_call: TRBJ1-1
v_call: TRBV7-2
cdr3_length: 13
d_call: TRBD1
cdr3_aa: CASSADRVTEAFF
cdr3_nt: TGTGCCAGCAGCGCCGACAGGGTGACTGAAGCTTTCTTT

clone_size: NA
j_call: TRBJ1-5
v_call: TRBV28
cdr3_length: 13
d_call: NA
cdr3_aa: CASAGGLGQPQHF
cdr3_nt: TGTGCTTCAGCAGGAGGTCTCGGTCAGCCCCAGCATTTT

clone_size: NA
j_call: TRBJ1-5
v_call: TRBV28
cdr3_length: 14
d_call: NA
cdr3_aa: CASRAPGRRVPQHF
cdr3_nt: TGTGCCAGCAGAGCGCCGGGCCGGCGGGTTCCCCAGCATTTT

clone_size: NA
j_call: TRBJ2-5
v_call: TRBV19
cdr3_length: 15
d_call: TRBD1
cdr3_aa: CASSTRDRPQETQYF
cdr3_nt: TGTGCCAGTAGTACCCGGGACAGGCCCCAAGAGACCCAGTACTTC

clone_size: once
j_call: TRBJ1-6
v_call: TRBV20-1
cdr3_length: 16
d_call: TRBD1
cdr3_aa: CSASVGQGSYNSPLHF
cdr3_nt: TGCAGTGCTAGTGTCGGACAGGGGTCCTATAATTCACCCCTCCACTTT

clone_size: NA
j_call: TRBJ1-1
v_call: TRBV20-1
cdr3_length: 14
d_call: TRBD1
cdr3_aa: CSASAGGAGTEAFF
cdr3_nt: TGCAGTGCTAGTGCAGGGGGCGCGGGCACTGAAGCTTTCTTT

clone_size: NA
j_call: TRBJ2-2
v_call: TRBV5-5
cdr3_length: 16
d_call: NA
cdr3_aa: CASSLLGAANTGELFF
cdr3_nt: TGTGCCAGCAGCTTGCTTGGGGCTGCGAACACCGGGGAGCTGTTTTTT

clone_size: NA
j_call: TRBJ1-5
v_call: TRBV7-8
cdr3_length: 17
d_call: TRBD1
cdr3_aa: CASSLGQLMNSNQPQHF
cdr3_nt: TGTGCCAGCAGCTTGGGACAGCTTATGAATAGCAATCAGCCCCAGCATTTT

clone_size: NA
j_call: TRBJ1-5
v_call: TRBV9
cdr3_length: 14
d_call: TRBD1
cdr3_aa: CASSLTGGGQPQHF
cdr3_nt: TGTGCCAGCAGCCTAACAGGGGGCGGACAGCCCCAGCATTTT

clone_size: NA
j_call: TRBJ1-1
v_call: TRBV18
cdr3_length: 15
d_call: TRBD1
cdr3_aa: CASSPAGGGNTEAFF
cdr3_nt: TGTGCCAGCTCACCAGCAGGGGGAGGGAACACTGAAGCTTTCTTT

clone_size: few
j_call: TRBJ2-1
v_call: TRBV5-1
cdr3_length: 17
d_call: TRBD1
cdr3_aa: CASSRQGQGSSYNEQFF
cdr3_nt: TGCGCCAGCAGCAGACAAGGACAGGGGAGTTCCTACAATGAGCAGTTCTTC

clone_size: once
j_call: TRBJ2-3
v_call: TRBV6-2/TRBV6-3
cdr3_length: 15
d_call: TRBD2
cdr3_aa: CASSPSGSPTDTQYF
cdr3_nt: TGTGCCAGCAGCCCTAGCGGGAGCCCCACAGATACGCAGTATTTT